The T cell receptor (beta chain) described here comes from a study of control samples from healthy donors and cancer patients. The germline CDR1 and CDR2 sequences are SNHLY and FYNNEI. Trimming took 6 bases from V and 5 from J, leaving 10 bases between them. There are 12 residues in the CDR3. Measured with immunoSEQ multiplex PCR; TCRdb has only the in-frame clones, and not every one. The data contain roughly 59,000 clones, 92% of them singletons. The chain uses TRBV2 and TRBJ1-1, with D uncertain. Sequences were obtained from PBMCs. The clonotype originates from a man between 35 and 55 years old with colorectal cancer. Written as DNA, the CDR3 is TGTGCCAGCAGCCCAGAGATTACTGAAGCTTTCTTT. It translates to CASSPEITEAFF.